These T cell receptor beta chains were read from a single sample in a study of blood T cells in healthy people across ages. In TCRdb, the 5' RACE reads were re-called with MiXCR into one record per CDR3 protein. Of more than 900,000 distinct CDR3 sequences in the sample, around 27% were seen once. These data are also associated with another study on T cells of mothers and their children.

Sequencing was carried out using blood. The source of these receptors is a girl under 10 years old in good health. CDR3s include the opening cysteine and the closing phenylalanine or tryptophan. A D gene is named only where the DNA matches it firmly. Only part of the rows carry a size: once, few, many, or a class if the clone is expanded.

>-|TRBJ2-2|-|TRBV18
TGTGCCAGCTCACCACCCCAGGGCGTCGGGGAGCTGTTTTTT
CASSPPQGVGELFF
>-|TRBJ1-2|few|TRBV2
TGTGCCACCTACACAGGGCAGAACTATGGCTACACCTTC
CATYTGQNYGYTF
>TRBD2|TRBJ2-5|-|TRBV11-2
TGTGCCAGCAGCTTAGGACTAGCGGGGAACCAAGAGACCCAGTACTTC
CASSLGLAGNQETQYF
>TRBD1|TRBJ2-1|-|TRBV7-6
TGTGCCAGCAGCCTTGACGACAGGGGGATTGGAGAGCAGTTCTTC
CASSLDDRGIGEQFF
>-|TRBJ1-1|few|TRBV7-2
TGTGCCAGCAGCTTAGAAGGCGGACACACTGAAGCTTTCTTT
CASSLEGGHTEAFF
>-|TRBJ2-7|-|TRBV7-9
TGTGCCAGCAGCCCATTGGAAGAGCAGTACTTC
CASSPLEEQYF
>TRBD2|TRBJ2-1|few|TRBV29-1
TGCAGCGTTCCACCCTTACTAGCGGAGAATGAGCAGTTCTTC
CSVPPLLAENEQFF
>-|TRBJ1-5|-|TRBV13
TGTGCCAGCAGCCCCCAGGGGCGTAGCAATCAGCCCCAGCATTTT
CASSPQGRSNQPQHF
>TRBD2|TRBJ2-7|many|TRBV11-2
TGTGCCAGCAGCTTAGCGGGGGGAATCCACGAGCAGTACTTC
CASSLAGGIHEQYF
>TRBD2|TRBJ2-1|few|TRBV6-2/TRBV6-3
TGTGCCAGCAGTCAACTCATGGGACTAGCGAGGAATGAGCAGTTCTTC
CASSQLMGLARNEQFF
>-|TRBJ2-7|few|TRBV28
TGTGCCAGCACCCCCGTAAGTCCCTACGAGCAGTACTTC
CASTPVSPYEQYF
>-|TRBJ2-3|-|TRBV12-3/TRBV12-4
TGTGCCAGCAATAATGGCGGGCCCGGCGCAGATACGCAGTATTTT
CASNNGGPGADTQYF
>-|TRBJ1-2|-|TRBV19
TGTGCCAGTAGTATCGTGGGGAGCTACACCTTC
CASSIVGSYTF
>-|TRBJ2-6|-|TRBV12-3/TRBV12-4
TGTGCTACCGACACCTCTGGGGCCAACGTCCTGACTTTC
CATDTSGANVLTF
>-|TRBJ2-7|many|TRBV7-9
TGTGCCAGCAGTTTAGGACAGATCTACGAGCAGTACTTC
CASSLGQIYEQYF
>TRBD2|TRBJ2-1|-|TRBV29-1
TGCAGCGCCGAGGGGAGCGGGGAGTACAATGAGCAGTTCTTC
CSAEGSGEYNEQFF
>-|TRBJ1-1|-|TRBV6-5
TGTGCCAGCAGTTACGCAAAAGGGAACACTGAAGCTTTCTTT
CASSYAKGNTEAFF
>-|TRBJ2-7|-|TRBV7-9
TGTGCCAGCAGCTTCACAGGGGGGGTATCCGAGCAGTACTTC
CASSFTGGVSEQYF
>TRBD2|TRBJ2-5|few|TRBV5-1
TGCGCCAGCAGGCCGACTAGCGCCCCAGAGACCCAGTACTTC
CASRPTSAPETQYF
>-|TRBJ2-6|few|TRBV15
TGTGCCACCAGCAGTGCTCTCCTCTCTGGGGCCAACGTCCTGACTTTC
CATSSALLSGANVLTF
>-|TRBJ2-7|-|TRBV2
TGTGCCAGCAGTGAAGACGGCGGGCGTTCCTACGAGCAGTACTTC
CASSEDGGRSYEQYF
>TRBD1|TRBJ1-6|few|TRBV5-1
TGCGCCAGCACGGACAGGGGGCGGAATTCACCCCTCCACTTT
CASTDRGRNSPLHF
>TRBD2|TRBJ2-7|-|TRBV5-1
TGCGCCAGCACACGTAGCGGGGACAACTACGAGCAGTACTTC
CASTRSGDNYEQYF
>-|TRBJ2-3|few|TRBV27
TGTGCCAGCAGTCGACTTCACGACCCCGGGGGCACAGATACGCAGTATTTT
CASSRLHDPGGTDTQYF
>-|TRBJ2-3|few|TRBV29-1
TGCAGCGCCGGCTCTAGTATCACAGATACGCAGTATTTT
CSAGSSITDTQYF
>TRBD2|TRBJ2-7|few|TRBV6-6
TGTGCCAGCAGTTCGAGAGCGGGAGGATCCTACGAGCAGTACTTC
CASSSRAGGSYEQYF
>TRBD2|TRBJ2-1|few|TRBV20-1
TGCAGTGCTAGACCGTTCCTTGGACTAGTAGGTCGCAATGAGCAGTTCTTC
CSARPFLGLVGRNEQFF
>TRBD1|TRBJ1-2|-|TRBV29-1
TGCAGCGATAGGGACAGAAACTATGGCTACACCTTC
CSDRDRNYGYTF
>-|TRBJ1-1|few|TRBV20-1
TGCAGTGCCAAGGACCTCTCCGGGACCACCGAAGCTTTCTTT
CSAKDLSGTTEAFF
>-|TRBJ1-5|-|TRBV29-1
TGCAGCGTTGGAGAGACACAGCCCCAGCATTTT
CSVGETQPQHF
>-|TRBJ1-2|-|TRBV20-1
TGCAGTGCCTGGGGGTCGAAGACTGGGGGCTACACCTTC
CSAWGSKTGGYTF
>TRBD2|TRBJ2-1|few|TRBV5-5
TGTGCCAGCACCCTAGGGAGGGCCGAGTGGAATGAGCAGTTCTTC
CASTLGRAEWNEQFF
>TRBD1|TRBJ2-7|-|TRBV7-6
TGTGCCAGCAGCCTAATTCAGGGGGAGACCTGCGAGCAGTACTTC
CASSLIQGETCEQYF
>-|TRBJ2-5|few|TRBV6-1
TGTGCCAGCAGTGTTCGTTCGGACCCGTACCTCCAAGAGACCCAGTACTTC
CASSVRSDPYLQETQYF
>TRBD1|TRBJ2-2|few|TRBV2
TGTGCCAGCAGTGGACAGGGAAGCACCGGGGAGCTGTTTTTT
CASSGQGSTGELFF
>TRBD1|TRBJ1-1|few|TRBV6-5
TGTGCCAGCAGCACCGGGACAGGGGTCACTGAAGCTTTCTTT
CASSTGTGVTEAFF
>TRBD2|TRBJ2-1|-|TRBV14
TGTGCCAGCAGCCCAGGACTAGCGGGAGTACGCAGTGAGCAGTTCTTC
CASSPGLAGVRSEQFF
>TRBD2|TRBJ2-5|-|TRBV9
TGTGCCAGCAGCGAAGCGGGAGGGCCGGGGGAGACCCAGTACTTC
CASSEAGGPGETQYF
>-|TRBJ2-1|-|TRBV9
TGTGCCAGCAGCGTAGTATGGGACGGGGGACGAGTCTTC
CASSVVWDGGRVF
>-|TRBJ2-1|once|TRBV19
TGTGCCAGTAGTATCGAGGGCCCCGCCCTAGGTTCGAATGAGCAGTTCTTC
CASSIEGPALGSNEQFF
>-|TRBJ2-7|-|TRBV20-1
TGCAGTGCTAGAGAGCCCCAGGGGGGGGAGGAGCAGTACTTC
CSAREPQGGEEQYF
>TRBD2|TRBJ2-3|-|TRBV4-1
TGCGCCAGCAGCCAATCCAATAGCGGGACGGGCACAGATACGCAGTATTTT
CASSQSNSGTGTDTQYF
>-|TRBJ1-3|-|TRBV19
TGTGCCAGTAGTATTGATTCTGGAAACACCATATATTTT
CASSIDSGNTIYF
>TRBD2|TRBJ2-1|few|TRBV25-1
TGTGCCAGCAGTTATGAGAGCGGACTAGTAAATGAGCAGTTCTTC
CASSYESGLVNEQFF
>TRBD1|TRBJ1-6|-|TRBV5-1
TGCGCCAGCAGCTTGACATCGGGACAGACAAATTCACCCCTCCACTTT
CASSLTSGQTNSPLHF
>TRBD1|TRBJ1-1|-|TRBV9
TGTGCCAGCAGCGCCGGGACAGCCACTGAAGCTTTCTTT
CASSAGTATEAFF